The following is a T cell receptor beta chain sequence with its context. In the study's own analysis: Counts of nucleated cells, estimated from reference gene primer amplification, were obtained. Generated by immunoSEQ multiplex PCR, the TCRdb table keeps only in-frame clones and is missing some. The D gene and trimming were derived from the DNA, and the V and J assignments and clone size from that table. The sample lists more than 95,000 clones; about 90% were seen once. The sample comes from a study of blood T cell repertoires in COVID-19. Study-level information: PBMCs, B-cell-depleted T cells, or T cells provided the cDNA or gDNA that made up the material.

Input material: peripheral blood. This sequence originates from a human donor in a cohort sampled during active COVID-19.

In nucleotides, the CDR3 is TGTGCCAGCAGCCAGGGGCTGGGGGCCAACGTCCTGACTTTC. This translates into CASSQGLGANVLTF. The chain joins TRBV11-2 to TRBJ2-6; D might be TRBD1 (6 bases). CDR1 and CDR2 (germline): SGHAT, FQNNGV. V was pared by 5 bases and J by 4 bases, with 9 bases between. The CDR3 totals 14 residues. Full variable domain (rest looked up from reference TRBV11-2 and TRBJ2-6): EAGVAQSPRYKIIEKRQSVAFWCNPISGHATLYWYQQILGQGPKLLIQFQNNGVVDDSQLPKDRFSAERLKGVDSTLKIQPAKLEDSAVYLCASSQGLGANVLTFGAGSRLTVL.